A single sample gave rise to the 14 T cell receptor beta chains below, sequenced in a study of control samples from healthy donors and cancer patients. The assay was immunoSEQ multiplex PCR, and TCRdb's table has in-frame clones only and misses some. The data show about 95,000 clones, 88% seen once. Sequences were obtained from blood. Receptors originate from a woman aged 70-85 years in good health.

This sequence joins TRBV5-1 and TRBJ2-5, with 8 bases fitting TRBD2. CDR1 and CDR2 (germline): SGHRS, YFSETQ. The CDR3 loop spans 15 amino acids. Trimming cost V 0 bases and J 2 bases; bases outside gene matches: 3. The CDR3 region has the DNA TGCGCCAGCAGCTTGGTGTTAGCGGGACAAGAGACCCAGTACTTC. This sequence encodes CASSLVLAGQETQYF. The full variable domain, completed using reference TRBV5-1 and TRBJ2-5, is KAGVTQTPRYLIKTRGQQVTLSCSPISGHRSVSWYQQTPGQGLQFLFEYFSETQRNKGNFPGRFSGRQFSNSRSEMNVSTLELGDSALYLCASSLVLAGQETQYFGPGTRLLVL.

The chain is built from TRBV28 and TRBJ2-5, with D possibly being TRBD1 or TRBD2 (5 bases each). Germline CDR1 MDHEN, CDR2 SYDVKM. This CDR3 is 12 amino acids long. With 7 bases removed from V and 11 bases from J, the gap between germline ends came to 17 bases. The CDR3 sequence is CASNSGPEVQYF. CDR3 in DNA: TGTGCCAGCAATTCAGGGCCGGAGGTACAGTACTTC. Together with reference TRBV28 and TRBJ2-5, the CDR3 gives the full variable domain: DVKVTQSSRYLVKRTGEKVFLECVQDMDHENMFWYRQDPGLGLRLIYFSYDVKMKEKGDIPEGYSVSREKKERFSLILESASTNQTSMYLCASNSGPEVQYFGPGTRLLVL.

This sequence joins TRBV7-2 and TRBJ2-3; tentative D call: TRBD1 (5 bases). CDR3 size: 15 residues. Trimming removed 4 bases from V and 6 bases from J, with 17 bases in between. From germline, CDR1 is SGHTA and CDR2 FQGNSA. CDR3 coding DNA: TGTGCCAGCAGCTGGGGCAGCTCCCGGACGGATACGCAGTATTTT. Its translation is CASSWGSSRTDTQYF.

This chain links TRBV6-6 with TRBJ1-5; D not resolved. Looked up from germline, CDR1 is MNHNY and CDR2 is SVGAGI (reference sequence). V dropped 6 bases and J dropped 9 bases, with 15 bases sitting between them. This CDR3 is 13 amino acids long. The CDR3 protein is CASSENPTGPQHF. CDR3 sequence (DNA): TGTGCCAGCAGCGAAAACCCCACCGGGCCCCAGCATTTT.

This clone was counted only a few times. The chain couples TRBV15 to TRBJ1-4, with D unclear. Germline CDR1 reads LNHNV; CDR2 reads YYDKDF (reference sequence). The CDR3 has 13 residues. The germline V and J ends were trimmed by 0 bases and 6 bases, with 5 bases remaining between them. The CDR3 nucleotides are TGTGCCACCAGCAGAGAGCGCTATGAAAAACTGTTTTTT. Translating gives CATSRERYEKLFF. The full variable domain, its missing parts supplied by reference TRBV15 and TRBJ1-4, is DAMVIQNPRYQVTQFGKPVTLSCSQTLNHNVMYWYQQKSSQAPKLLFHYYDKDFNNEADTPDNFQSRRPNTSFCFLDIRSPGLGDTAMYLCATSRERYEKLFFGSGTQLSVL.

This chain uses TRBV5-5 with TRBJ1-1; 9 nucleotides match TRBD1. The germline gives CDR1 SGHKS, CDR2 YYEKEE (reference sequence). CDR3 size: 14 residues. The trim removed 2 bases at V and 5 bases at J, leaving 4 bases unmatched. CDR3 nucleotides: TGTGCCAGCAGCTTTGGACAGGGGTATACTGAAGCTTTCTTT. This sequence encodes CASSFGQGYTEAFF.

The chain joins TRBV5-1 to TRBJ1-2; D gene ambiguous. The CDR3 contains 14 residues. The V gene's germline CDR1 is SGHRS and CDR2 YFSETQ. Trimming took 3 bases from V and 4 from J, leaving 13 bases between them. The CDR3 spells CASSSQAGGYGYTF. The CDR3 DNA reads TGCGCCAGCAGCTCCCAAGCAGGAGGCTATGGCTACACCTTC.

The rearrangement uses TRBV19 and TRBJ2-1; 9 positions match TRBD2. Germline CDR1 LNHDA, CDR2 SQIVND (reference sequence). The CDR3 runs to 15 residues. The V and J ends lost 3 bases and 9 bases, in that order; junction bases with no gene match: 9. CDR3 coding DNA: TGTGCCAGTAGTATCGGTGCGGGAGGGCCATCTGAGCAGTTCTTC. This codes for CASSIGAGGPSEQFF.

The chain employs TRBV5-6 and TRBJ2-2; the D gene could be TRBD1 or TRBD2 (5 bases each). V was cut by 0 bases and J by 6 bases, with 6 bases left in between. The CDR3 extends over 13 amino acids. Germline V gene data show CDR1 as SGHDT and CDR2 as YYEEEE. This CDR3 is CASSLVGAGELFF. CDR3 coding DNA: TGTGCCAGCAGCTTGGTGGGGGCCGGGGAGCTGTTTTTT.

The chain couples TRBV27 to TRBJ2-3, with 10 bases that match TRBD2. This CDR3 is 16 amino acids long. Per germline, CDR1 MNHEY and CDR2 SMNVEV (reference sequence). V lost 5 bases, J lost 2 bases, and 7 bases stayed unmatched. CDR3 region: CASSPSAGGPTDTQYF. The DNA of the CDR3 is TGTGCCAGCAGTCCTTCAGCGGGAGGGCCCACAGATACGCAGTATTTT.

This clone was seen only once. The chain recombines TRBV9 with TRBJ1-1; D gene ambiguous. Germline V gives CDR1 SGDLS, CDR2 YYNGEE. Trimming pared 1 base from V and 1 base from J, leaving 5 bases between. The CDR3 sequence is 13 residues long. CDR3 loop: CASSVSGNTEAFF. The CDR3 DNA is TGTGCCAGCAGCGTATCAGGGAACACTGAAGCTTTCTTT.

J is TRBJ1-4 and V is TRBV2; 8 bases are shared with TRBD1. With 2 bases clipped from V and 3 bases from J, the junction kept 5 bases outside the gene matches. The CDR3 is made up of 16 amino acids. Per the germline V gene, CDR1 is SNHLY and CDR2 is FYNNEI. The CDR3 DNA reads TGTGCCAGCAGTGAACCTGACAGGGGACCTAATGAAAAACTGTTTTTT. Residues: CASSEPDRGPNEKLFF.

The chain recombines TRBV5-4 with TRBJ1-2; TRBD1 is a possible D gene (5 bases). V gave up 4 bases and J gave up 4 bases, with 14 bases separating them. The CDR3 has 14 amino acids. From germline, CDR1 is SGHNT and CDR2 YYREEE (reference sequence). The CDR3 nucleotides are TGTGCCAGCAGCCTCCAGACGGGGGGCTATGGCTACACCTTC. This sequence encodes CASSLQTGGYGYTF.

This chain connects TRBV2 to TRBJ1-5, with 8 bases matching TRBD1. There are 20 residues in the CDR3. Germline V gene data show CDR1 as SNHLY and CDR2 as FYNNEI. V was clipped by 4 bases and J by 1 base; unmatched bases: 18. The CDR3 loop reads CASSGQGASRSGLSNQPQHF. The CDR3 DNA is TGTGCCAGCAGTGGGCAGGGGGCTTCTCGGAGCGGTCTGAGCAATCAGCCCCAGCATTTT.